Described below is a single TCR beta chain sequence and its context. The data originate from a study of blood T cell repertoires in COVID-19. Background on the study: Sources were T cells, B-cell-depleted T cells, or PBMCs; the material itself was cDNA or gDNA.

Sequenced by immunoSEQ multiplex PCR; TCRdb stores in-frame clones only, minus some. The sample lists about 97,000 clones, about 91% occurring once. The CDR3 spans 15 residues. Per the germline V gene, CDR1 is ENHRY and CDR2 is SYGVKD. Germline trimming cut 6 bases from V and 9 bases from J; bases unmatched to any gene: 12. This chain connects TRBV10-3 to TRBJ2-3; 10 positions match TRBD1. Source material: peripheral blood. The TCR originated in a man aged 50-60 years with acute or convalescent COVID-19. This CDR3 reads CAIRPGQGLRSTQYF. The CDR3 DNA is TGTGCCATCAGACCGGGACAGGGGTTGAGGTCGACGCAGTATTTT.